This T cell receptor beta chain was recovered during a study of shared clonotypes between healthy human individuals. Study-level results: Of the naive CD4 clonotypes, roughly 5% were shared across several donors. Larger estimated richness was generally seen in naive subsets than in memory subsets.

Comments on this clone: No antigen is known for it.

The method was immunoSEQ multiplex PCR; TCRdb's version includes in-frame clones alone and lacks a portion of them. The sample records about 2.4 million clones, more than 85% being singletons. The study drew its donors from healthy HIV-negative adults without recent acute infections or vaccinations. The donors were all Caucasian adults (living in Nashville, Tennessee). This clonotype originated in a man between 18 and 29 years old in good health. Some clones in this sample may be carry-over from other donors' samples. Sequences were obtained from naive CD4+ T cells from PBMCs. Subset defined: CD45RA+ positively selected.

The CDR3 DNA reads as TGTGCCAGCAGTGAAGTCCCTCGGGGACGGGGAACTTACGAGCAGTACTTC. Protein: CASSEVPRGRGTYEQYF. V and J are TRBV6-1 and TRBJ2-7; possibly TRBD1 or TRBD2 for D (5 bases each). This CDR3 comprises 17 residues. CDR1 is MNHNS and CDR2 is SASEGT in the germline V gene. V was shortened by 1 base and J by 4 bases, with 20 bases between the two germline ends.